The 27 T cell receptor beta chains below were found in one sample sequenced in a study of cytomegalovirus exposure and HLA in healthy donors. PCR employed 60 Vbeta and 13 Jbeta primers. Libraries were prepared by immunoSEQ multiplex PCR; TCRdb keeps only in-frame clonotypes and omits some of them. Of more than 130,000 clones in the sample, roughly three quarters were seen once. The source material was PBMCs. The receptors shown here come from a male donor in good health and CMV-seronegative.

The gene calls are TRBV28 and TRBJ1-2; TRBD1 aligns across 12 bases. Germline-derived CDR1 and CDR2 are MDHEN and SYDVKM. There are 15 residues in the CDR3. The ends lost 5 bases at V and 6 bases at J; junction bases unmatched: 7. The CDR3 DNA sequence: TGTGCCAGCAGTGTGACCGGGACAGGGGGCGATGGCTACACCTTC. Its translation is CASSVTGTGGDGYTF.

The V call is TRBV29-1, the J call TRBJ1-6; no reliable D call. The germline gives CDR1 SQVTM, CDR2 ANQGSEA. V lost 5 bases and J lost 10, with 9 bases in between. This CDR3 comprises 11 residues. In nucleotides, the CDR3 is TGCAGCGTTTTATCTTCCTCACCCCTCCACTTT. The encoded protein is CSVLSSSPLHF.

This clone turned up a few times. This sequence joins TRBV2 and TRBJ2-3; 9 bases fit TRBD1. The germline CDR1 and CDR2 sequences are SNHLY and FYNNEI. The CDR3 spans 16 residues. V lost 3 bases to trimming and J lost 5 bases; unmatched junction nucleotides: 9. Here the CDR3 reads CASSEGQGTLKDTQYF. In nucleotides, the CDR3 is TGTGCCAGCAGTGAGGGACAGGGAACACTTAAAGATACGCAGTATTTT.

This clone was detected a few times. The chain combines TRBV5-1 with TRBJ2-5; maybe TRBD2 (5 bases). CDR1 SGHRS and CDR2 YFSETQ come from the germline V gene. The ends were cut back, 0 bases at V and 5 bases at J, with 8 bases in the middle. This CDR3 region has 13 residues. CDR3 DNA: TGCGCCAGCAGCTTGGGGTTAGCGGAGACCCAGTACTTC. This encodes CASSLGLAETQYF.

The CDR3: CAISAANEQFF. The CDR3 nucleotides read TGTGCCATCAGCGCGGCCAATGAGCAGTTCTTC. The chain uses TRBV10-3 and TRBJ2-1, with D unresolved. This CDR3 has 11 amino acids. CDR1 is ENHRY, CDR2 SYGVKD, per germline. V was clipped by 6 bases and J by 6 bases, with 6 bases between them.

This clone came up a few times. The J gene is TRBJ2-2, the V gene TRBV6-5, with 8 nucleotides matching TRBD2. There are 15 residues in the CDR3. CDR1 MNHEY and CDR2 SVGAGI come from the germline V gene. J was trimmed by 3 bases and V by 2 bases; bases with no gene match: 2. Here the CDR3 DNA reads TGTGCCAGCAGTTACCGGGGGGGGTACACCGGGGAGCTGTTTTTT. Residues: CASSYRGGYTGELFF.

This chain uses TRBV5-6 with TRBJ2-3, with 9 bases fitting TRBD2. The germline V gene encodes CDR1 SGHDT and CDR2 YYEEEE. V was clipped by 2 bases and J by 0 bases; unmatched bases: 13. The CDR3 spans 19 residues. CDR3 sequence (DNA): TGTGCCAGCAGCTTTATGGTCCTAGCGGGGTTTTCTAGCACAGATACGCAGTATTTT. Translation gives CASSFMVLAGFSSTDTQYF. Supplemented by reference TRBV5-6 and TRBJ2-3, the full variable domain reads DAGVTQSPTHLIKTRGQQVTLRCSPKSGHDTVSWYQQALGQGPQFIFQYYEEEERQRGNFPDRFSGHQFPNYSSELNVNALLLGDSALYLCASSFMVLAGFSSTDTQYFGPGTRLTVL.

This chain links TRBV5-1 with TRBJ1-1, with D maybe TRBD1 (6 bases). The germline CDR1 and CDR2 sequences are SGHRS and YFSETQ. This CDR3 contains 14 residues. The V and J ends lost 3 bases and 6 bases respectively, with 15 bases between them. The CDR3 loop is CASSSGAPWAEAFF. As DNA, the CDR3 is TGCGCCAGCAGCTCAGGGGCCCCCTGGGCTGAAGCTTTCTTT.

The chain employs TRBV2 and TRBJ1-3; tentative D call: TRBD1 (5 bases). This CDR3 has 16 amino acids. Germline V CDR1 and CDR2: SNHLY, FYNNEI. V lost 2 bases, J lost 3 bases, and 14 bases lay in between. The CDR3 spells CASSELSGAIGNTIYF. CDR3 in DNA: TGTGCCAGCAGTGAATTAAGTGGGGCGATTGGAAACACCATATATTTT.

CDR3: CAWDAQMNTEAFF. The CDR3 bases are TGTGCCTGGGATGCACAGATGAACACTGAAGCTTTCTTT. The chain recombines TRBV30 with TRBJ1-1; D remains ambiguous. V was trimmed by 5 bases and J by 0 bases, leaving 10 bases between them. CDR3 size: 13 residues. CDR1 is GTSNPN and CDR2 is SVGIG in the germline V gene (reference sequence).

The rearrangement joins TRBV4-3 to TRBJ2-5, with a tentative D call TRBD2 (6 bases). With 2 bases removed from V and 1 base from J, the gap between germline ends came to 14 bases. The CDR3 contains 16 residues. Per germline, CDR1 LGHNA and CDR2 YSLEER. The CDR3 here is CASSQLYTGSQETQYF. DNA for the CDR3: TGCGCCAGCAGCCAACTCTATACCGGGAGCCAAGAGACCCAGTACTTC.

The rearrangement uses TRBV11-2 and TRBJ2-2; 7 positions agree with TRBD1. Germline V gives CDR1 SGHAT, CDR2 FQNNGV. The CDR3 consists of 12 residues. CDR3 nucleotides: TGTGCAAACACAGGGGACACCGGGGAGCTGTTTTTT. It is translated as CANTGDTGELFF.

V is TRBV19 and J is TRBJ1-1; TRBD1 aligns across 9 bases. J lost 6 bases, V lost 4 bases, and 6 bases had no gene match. The CDR3 covers 14 residues. Germline V CDR1 and CDR2: LNHDA, SQIVND (reference sequence). The CDR3 nucleotides read TGTGCCAGTAGTACGACAGGGGGTCTGGCTGAAGCTTTCTTT. This gives the protein CASSTTGGLAEAFF.

This rearrangement joins TRBV5-1 to TRBJ1-4, with D possibly matching TRBD1 (6 bases). Trimming stripped 4 bases from V and 6 bases from J, with 16 bases between. The CDR3 totals 15 residues. Germline CDR1 and CDR2: SGHRS and YFSETQ. CDR3 coding DNA: TGCGCCAGCAGCCAGACAGGATTTTTGGATGAAAAACTGTTTTTT. Its translation: CASSQTGFLDEKLFF.

The rearrangement links TRBV5-6 to TRBJ2-3, with 10 bases matching TRBD1. J gave up 6 bases and V 2 bases, and 6 bases lay outside the gene matches. The CDR3 totals 15 residues. Germline V gene data show CDR1 as SGHDT and CDR2 as YYEEEE. Written as DNA, the CDR3 is TGTGCCAGCAGCTTAGACAGGGGGCGAGTGGATACGCAGTATTTT. It is translated as CASSLDRGRVDTQYF.

The V call is TRBV7-9, the J call TRBJ1-1; the D gene is possibly TRBD1 (6 bases). The CDR3 is 12 residues long. Trimming left V 5 bases short and J 8 bases short, with 12 bases between. CDR1 is SEHNR, CDR2 FQNEAQ, per germline (reference sequence). CDR3 coding DNA: TGTGCCAGCAGCCCGGGGGGCCGGGAAGCTTTCTTT. Amino acid sequence: CASSPGGREAFF.

This clone was picked up a small number of times. The chain combines TRBV10-3 with TRBJ1-4; 9 nucleotides line up with TRBD1. This CDR3 region has 16 residues. V lost 6 bases, J lost 0 bases, and 5 bases stayed unmatched. The germline gives CDR1 ENHRY, CDR2 SYGVKD. For the CDR3, the DNA is TGTGCCATCAGCCCGACAGGGGGTGCAACTAATGAAAAACTGTTTTTT. Translated, it gives CAISPTGGATNEKLFF.

The chain combines TRBV5-1 with TRBJ1-6; D is undetermined. Germline V CDR1 and CDR2: SGHRS, YFSETQ. The CDR3 has 13 amino acids. The V end was cut by 0 bases, the J end by 10 bases, with 8 bases between. The CDR3 loop reads CASSLATDSPLHF. The CDR3 bases are TGCGCCAGCAGCTTGGCCACAGACTCACCCCTCCACTTT.

This clone was detected only a few times. This chain joins TRBV5-1 and TRBJ2-7, with 7 bases lining up with TRBD1. The germline gives CDR1 SGHRS, CDR2 YFSETQ. This CDR3 is 14 amino acids long. The V and J ends lost 4 bases and 5 bases, in that order; junction bases with no gene match: 9. The CDR3 loop is CASSPVGTVNEQYF. The CDR3, as DNA: TGCGCCAGCAGCCCGGTCGGGACAGTCAACGAGCAGTACTTC. The whole variable domain, filled in from reference TRBV5-1 and TRBJ2-7, reads KAGVTQTPRYLIKTRGQQVTLSCSPISGHRSVSWYQQTPGQGLQFLFEYFSETQRNKGNFPGRFSGRQFSNSRSEMNVSTLELGDSALYLCASSPVGTVNEQYFGPGTRLTVT.

V is TRBV5-6 and J is TRBJ2-4; 7 bases are a match to TRBD1. This CDR3 comprises 17 residues. Germline trimming cut 2 bases from V and 4 bases from J; bases unmatched to any gene: 12. Germline CDR1 reads SGHDT; CDR2 reads YYEEEE. The chain's CDR3 is CASSFFGDSIVKNIQYF. CDR3 bases: TGTGCCAGCAGCTTCTTTGGGGACAGCATTGTAAAAAACATTCAGTACTTC.

V and J are TRBV12-5 and TRBJ1-2, with TRBD1 identical over 8 bases. The CDR3 consists of 16 residues. Germline CDR1 reads LGHNT; CDR2 reads FRNRAP. V was clipped by 2 bases and J by 0 bases; unmatched bases: 5. CDR3 loop: CASGLRQGRANYGYTF. CDR3 in DNA: TGTGCTAGTGGTTTGAGACAGGGGAGGGCTAACTATGGCTACACCTTC.

The V and J genes are TRBV28 and TRBJ2-7; no firm D call. The CDR3 has 11 amino acids. CDR1 is MDHEN and CDR2 is SYDVKM in the germline V gene. Trimming shortened V by 7 bases and J by 5 bases, and 9 bases separated the two germline ends. Here the CDR3 reads CASIGAHEQYF. CDR3 coding DNA: TGTGCCAGCATAGGAGCCCACGAGCAGTACTTC.

This sequence joins TRBV6-6 and TRBJ2-7; D uncertain. V lost 11 bases, J lost 1 base, and 12 bases lay in between. The V gene's germline CDR1 is MNHNY and CDR2 SVGAGI (reference sequence). The CDR3 contains 12 residues. CDR3 sequence: CALTHSSYEQYF. CDR3 nucleotides: TGTGCCCTGACACACTCTTCCTACGAGCAGTACTTC.

Written as DNA, the CDR3 is TGTGCCAGCAGCTTGGAGCCCGCATCCGAGCAGTACTTC. This translates into CASSLEPASEQYF. The V call is TRBV5-6, the J call TRBJ2-7; D is unresolved. V was pared by 0 bases and J by 6 bases, with 10 bases between. The CDR3 length is 13 residues. Germline V CDR1 and CDR2: SGHDT, YYEEEE.

The V call is TRBV6-6, the J call TRBJ1-2; 10 bases align to TRBD1. Germline V gene sequence: CDR1 MNHNY, CDR2 SVGAGI (reference sequence). The CDR3 loop spans 15 amino acids. The V and J ends lost 0 bases and 6 bases, in that order; junction bases with no gene match: 4. CDR3 amino acids: CASSYSGTGDHGYTF. The DNA of the CDR3 is TGTGCCAGCAGTTACTCAGGGACAGGGGATCATGGCTACACCTTC.

The chain carries TRBV7-3 and TRBJ2-3; TRBD2 aligns across 11 bases. Germline V gene data show CDR1 as SGHTA and CDR2 as FQGTGA. There are 15 residues in the CDR3. J lost 4 bases, V lost 6 bases, and 6 bases had no gene match. The CDR3 DNA follows: TGTGCCAGCAGACCTAGCGGGGGGTACCCAGATACGCAGTATTTT. This gives the protein CASRPSGGYPDTQYF.

V and J are TRBV4-3 and TRBJ1-2; perhaps TRBD1 as D (5 bases). There are 15 residues in the CDR3. Trimming took off 4 bases at V and 4 bases at J, with 16 bases between the two ends. Looked up from germline, CDR1 is LGHNA and CDR2 is YSLEER. DNA of the CDR3: TGCGCCAGCAGCCCCAACCAAGACAGTCTCTATGGCTACACCTTC. Its protein is CASSPNQDSLYGYTF.